This TCR beta chain was captured by sequencing in a study of cytomegalovirus exposure and HLA in healthy donors. Study-wide points: An assumption of roughly uniform sequencing depth across donors underlay the presence/absence analyses. DRB1 showed the most TCR associations and HLA-C the fewest in a later analysis, as rates varied by HLA locus.

PCR primers comprised 60 Vbeta and 13 Jbeta primers. Here immunoSEQ multiplex PCR was the method, and the copy in TCRdb shows in-frame clones only, minus some. The repertoire has 140,000 to 150,000 clones, about 72% of them found once; the top ten carry less than 5%. The germline gives CDR1 MDHEN, CDR2 SYDVKM. V lost 6 bases and J 4 bases, leaving 13 bases between the germline ends. The CDR3 is made up of 14 amino acids. To note about this clone: Its antigen is not identified.

Despite likely unrecorded immune exposures, the donors were nominally healthy at the time of sampling. Sequences were obtained from PBMCs. The chain couples TRBV28 to TRBJ1-5; D remains unclear. The receptor was derived from a man aged 60 to 69 in good health and CMV-seronegative. The CDR3 DNA follows: TGTGCCAGCAGGCCGGGAGGTTTGAATCAGCCCCAGCATTTT. It translates to CASRPGGLNQPQHF.